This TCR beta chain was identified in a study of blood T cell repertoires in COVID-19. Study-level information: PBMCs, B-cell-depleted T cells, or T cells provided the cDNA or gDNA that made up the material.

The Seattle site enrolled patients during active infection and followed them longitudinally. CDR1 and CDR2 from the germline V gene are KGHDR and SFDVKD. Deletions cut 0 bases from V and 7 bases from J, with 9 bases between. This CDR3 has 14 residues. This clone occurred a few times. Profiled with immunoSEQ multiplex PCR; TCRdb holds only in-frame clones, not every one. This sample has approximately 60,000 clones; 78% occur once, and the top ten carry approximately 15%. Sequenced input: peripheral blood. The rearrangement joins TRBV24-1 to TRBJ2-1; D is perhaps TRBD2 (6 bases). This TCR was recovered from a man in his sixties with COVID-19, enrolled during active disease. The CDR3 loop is CATSDLLGRNEQFF. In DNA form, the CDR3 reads TGTGCCACCAGTGATTTGCTGGGGAGGAATGAGCAGTTCTTC.